This T cell receptor (beta chain) came from a study of regulatory T cells in long-lasting Graves disease. HTBI primers from iRepertoire and Arm-PCR of CDR3 regions yielded the TCR beta libraries. In TCRdb, the multiplex PCR reads were re-called with MiXCR into one record per CDR3 protein. Among 450,000 to 500,000 distinct CDR3 sequences, around 15% were seen once, and the ten largest hold roughly an eighth. As regards this clonotype: A much more abundant neighbour one base away suggests this may be a read error.

J lost 7 bases, V lost 6 bases, and 34 bases had no gene match. Germline V gene sequence: CDR1 LGHNT, CDR2 FRNRAP. This CDR3 is built from 22 residues. Regarding time point: newly diagnosed GD, antithyroid drugs for less than 3 months. The authors made the TCR library using RNA they extracted from PBMCs. This same sample was also taken into another study, of T cells in Graves' hyperthyroidism and ophthalmopathy. That publication notes: Most thyroid clonotypes expanded above 0.001 were also detected in blood.

The TCR sequence derives from a man in his forties with Graves disease. The sample here was peripheral blood mononuclear cells (PBMCs), taken at new diagnosis, from a patient treated with antithyroid drugs. The chain recombines TRBV12-5 with TRBJ2-7; 9 bases map to TRBD1. The CDR3 here is CASGQQLSPGQGRYGSYNEQYF. The CDR3 coding sequence is TGTGCTAGTGGCCAACAACTCTCACCGGGACAGGGCCGATACGGCTCCTACAATGAGCAGTACTTC.